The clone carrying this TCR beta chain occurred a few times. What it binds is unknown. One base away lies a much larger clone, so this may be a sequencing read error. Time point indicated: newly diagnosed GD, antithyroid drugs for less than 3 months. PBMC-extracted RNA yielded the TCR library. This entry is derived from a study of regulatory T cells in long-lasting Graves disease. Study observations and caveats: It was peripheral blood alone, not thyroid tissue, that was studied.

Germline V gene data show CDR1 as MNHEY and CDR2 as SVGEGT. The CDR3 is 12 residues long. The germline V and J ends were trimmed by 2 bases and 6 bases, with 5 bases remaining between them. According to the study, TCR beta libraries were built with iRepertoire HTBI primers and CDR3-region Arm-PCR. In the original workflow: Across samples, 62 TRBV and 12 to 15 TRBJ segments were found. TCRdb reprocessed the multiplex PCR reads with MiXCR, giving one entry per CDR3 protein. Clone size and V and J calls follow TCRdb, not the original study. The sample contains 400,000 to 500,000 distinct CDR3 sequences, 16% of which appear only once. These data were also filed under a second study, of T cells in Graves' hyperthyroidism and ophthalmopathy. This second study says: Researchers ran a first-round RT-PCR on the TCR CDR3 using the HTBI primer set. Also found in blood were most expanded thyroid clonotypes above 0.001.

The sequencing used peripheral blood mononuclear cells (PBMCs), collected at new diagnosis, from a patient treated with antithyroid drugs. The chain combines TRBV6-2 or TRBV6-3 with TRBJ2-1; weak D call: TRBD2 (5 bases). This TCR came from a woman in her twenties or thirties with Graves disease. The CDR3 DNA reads TGTGCCAGCAGTTACGGGAGCAATGAGCAGTTCTTC. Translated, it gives CASSYGSNEQFF.